One TCR beta chain is described in this entry. The antigen remains undetermined. PCR involved 60 Vbeta and 13 Jbeta primers. Here immunoSEQ multiplex PCR was the method, and the copy in TCRdb shows in-frame clones only, minus some. The sample has around 180,000 clones; over 70% are singletons. V shed 6 bases and J 0 bases; nucleotides not matched to a gene: 3. This CDR3 is 15 amino acids long. Germline V CDR1 and CDR2: SGDLS, YYNGEE. These data belong to a study of cytomegalovirus exposure and HLA in healthy donors. Study-wide points: In a later analysis, CMV-associated beta chains were mostly HLA-associated, it appeared. V- and J-gene trimming in TCR beta was tied to a missense DCLRE1C variant by an analysis performed later. An ancestry cluster, one associated with Asian ancestry, reportedly showed fewer N-insertions than the approximately 720-donor mean in a later analysis. Upon later analysis, HLA-associated TCR beta chains proved more clonally expanded than other, equally common chains.

What was sequenced was PBMCs. The chain employs TRBV9 and TRBJ2-5; 12 bases map to TRBD2. The TCR was taken from a man younger than 40 in good health and CMV-seropositive. CDR3 sequence (DNA): TGTGCCAGCACCCGGACTAGCGGGGACCAAGAGACCCAGTACTTC. This translates into CASTRTSGDQETQYF. Full variable domain (rest looked up from reference TRBV9 and TRBJ2-5): DSGVTQTPKHLITATGQRVTLRCSPRSGDLSVYWYQQSLDQGLQFLIQYYNGEERAKGNILERFSAQQFPDLHSELNLSSLELGDSALYFCASTRTSGDQETQYFGPGTRLLVL.